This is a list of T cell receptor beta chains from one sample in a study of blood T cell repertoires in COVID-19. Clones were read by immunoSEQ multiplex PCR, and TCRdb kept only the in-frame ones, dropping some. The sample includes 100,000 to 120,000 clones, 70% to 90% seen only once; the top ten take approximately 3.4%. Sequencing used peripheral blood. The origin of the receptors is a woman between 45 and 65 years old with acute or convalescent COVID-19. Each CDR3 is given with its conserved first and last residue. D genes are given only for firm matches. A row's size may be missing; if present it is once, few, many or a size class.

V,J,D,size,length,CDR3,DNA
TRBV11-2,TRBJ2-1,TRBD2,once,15,CASRSTSGRAGEQFF,TGTGCCAGCAGATCGACTAGCGGGAGGGCCGGTGAGCAGTTCTTC
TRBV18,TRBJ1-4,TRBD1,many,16,CASSPFDRGRGEKLFF,TGTGCCAGCTCACCTTTCGACAGGGGGCGAGGTGAAAAACTGTTTTTT
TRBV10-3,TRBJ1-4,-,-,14,CAISEGGDHEKLFF,TGTGCCATCAGTGAGGGAGGGGATCACGAAAAACTGTTTTTT
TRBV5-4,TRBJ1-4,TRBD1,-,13,CASSLGTGEKLFF,TGTGCCAGCAGCTTGGGGACAGGTGAAAAACTGTTTTTT
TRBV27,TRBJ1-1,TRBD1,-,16,CASSFLYRGSGTEAFF,TGTGCCAGCAGTTTCCTATACAGGGGTTCGGGCACTGAAGCTTTCTTT
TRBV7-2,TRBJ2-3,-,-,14,CASSLAPSADTQYF,TGTGCCAGCAGCTTAGCGCCTAGCGCAGATACGCAGTATTTT
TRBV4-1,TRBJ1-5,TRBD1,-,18,CASSRDLDRGDSNQPQHF,TGCGCCAGCAGCCGAGACCTGGACAGGGGTGATAGCAATCAGCCCCAGCATTTT
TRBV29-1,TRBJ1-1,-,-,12,CSVEEGGGKAFF,TGCAGCGTTGAAGAAGGGGGGGGGAAAGCTTTCTTT
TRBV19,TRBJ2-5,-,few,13,CASSIPGQETQYF,TGTGCCAGTAGTATCCCAGGCCAAGAGACCCAGTACTTC
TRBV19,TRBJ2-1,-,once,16,CASSKAVRTTYNEQFF,TGTGCCAGTAGTAAAGCTGTTAGGACTACCTACAATGAGCAGTTCTTC
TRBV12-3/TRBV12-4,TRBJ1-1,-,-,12,CASSSGQYEAFF,TGTGCCAGCAGTTCTGGACAGTATGAAGCTTTCTTT
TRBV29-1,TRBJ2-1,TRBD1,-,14,CSVATGSFGNEQFF,TGCAGCGTCGCGACAGGGAGCTTTGGCAATGAGCAGTTCTTC
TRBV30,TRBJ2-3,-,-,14,CAWTGRASTDTQYF,TGTGCCTGGACCGGTCGAGCGAGCACAGATACGCAGTATTTT
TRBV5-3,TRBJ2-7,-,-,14,CATRTTADIDEQYF,TGTGCCACGCGGACGACCGCGGACATTGACGAGCAGTACTTC
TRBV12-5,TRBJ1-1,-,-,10,CASGLVRVIF,TGTGCTAGTGGTTTGGTACGGGTAATCTTT
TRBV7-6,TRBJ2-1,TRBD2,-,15,CASSLTSGRAHEQFF,TGTGCCAGCAGCTTAACGAGCGGGAGGGCCCATGAGCAGTTCTTC
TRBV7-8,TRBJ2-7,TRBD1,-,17,CASSLASGTGGSNEQYF,TGTGCCAGCAGCTTAGCCTCCGGGACAGGGGGATCCAACGAGCAGTACTTC
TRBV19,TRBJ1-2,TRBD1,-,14,CASSIETGGSGYTF,TGTGCCAGTAGTATAGAGACAGGGGGGAGCGGCTACACCTTC
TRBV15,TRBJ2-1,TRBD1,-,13,CATSMGQYNEQFF,TGTGCCACCAGCATGGGACAGTACAATGAGCAGTTCTTC
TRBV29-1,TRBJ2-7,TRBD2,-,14,CSVDVLAGRYEQYF,TGCAGCGTTGATGTGTTAGCGGGAAGGTACGAGCAGTACTTC
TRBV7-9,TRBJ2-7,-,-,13,CASSQWARYEQYF,TGTGCCAGCAGCCAATGGGCGCGCTACGAGCAGTACTTC
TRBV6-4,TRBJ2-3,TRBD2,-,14,CASRAGGSTDTQYF,TGTGCCAGCAGAGCGGGAGGCTCCACAGATACGCAGTATTTT
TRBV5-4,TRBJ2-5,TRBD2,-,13,CASSLAGVETQYF,TGTGCCAGCAGCCTAGCGGGAGTTGAGACCCAGTACTTC
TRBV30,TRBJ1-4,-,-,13,CAWSVSSREKLFF,TGTGCCTGGAGTGTATCGTCGAGGGAAAAACTGTTTTTT
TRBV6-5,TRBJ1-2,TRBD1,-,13,CAAQAGGDYGYTF,TGTGCCGCACAGGCAGGGGGCGACTATGGCTACACCTTC
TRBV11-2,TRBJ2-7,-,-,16,CASSLDPTISVYEQYF,TGTGCCAGCAGCTTAGATCCCACTATTTCGGTCTACGAGCAGTACTTC
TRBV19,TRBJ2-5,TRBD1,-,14,CASRGTGGRETQYF,TGTGCCAGTAGGGGGACAGGGGGACGTGAGACCCAGTACTTC
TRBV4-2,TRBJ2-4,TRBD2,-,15,CASREERGSKNIQYF,TGTGCCAGCAGGGAGGAGCGGGGCTCCAAAAACATTCAGTACTTC
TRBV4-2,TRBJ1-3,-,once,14,CASSQEAAGGTIYF,TGTGCCAGCAGCCAAGAAGCCGCCGGCGGCACCATATATTTT
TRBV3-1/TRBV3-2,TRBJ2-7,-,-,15,CASSQDPGIAYEQYF,TGTGCCAGCAGCCAAGACCCCGGGATCGCCTACGAGCAGTACTTC
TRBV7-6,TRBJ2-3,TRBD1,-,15,CASSGRTGRTDTQYF,TGTGCCAGCAGCGGAAGGACAGGGCGCACAGATACGCAGTATTTT
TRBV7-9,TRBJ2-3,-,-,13,CASQIAGTDTQYF,TGTGCCAGTCAAATAGCGGGCACAGATACGCAGTATTTT
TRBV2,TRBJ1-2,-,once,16,CASSGTPPQGRDGYTF,TGTGCCAGCAGTGGTACGCCGCCGCAGGGTCGGGATGGCTACACCTTC